The 19 T cell receptor beta chains presented below share a single source sample, sequenced in a study of beta chain features in type 1 diabetes (dated by TCRdb to the late 2010s). The library was obtained by the immunoSEQ multiplex PCR assay. The entire isolated RNA was reverse transcribed using the High Capacity cDNA Reverse Transcription Kit, and thus expressed TCRB transcripts were sequenced. The clones in this table, taken by TCRdb from immuneACCESS, are in-frame only. Not every clone is retained; where verified, under half of the shortfall comes from an unresolved V gene, and the cause of the rest is unknown. In all, the sample holds around 300,000 clones, and approximately 8% of those were seen once. Approximately 0.93% of the sample goes to the ten largest clones. The sequenced material came from central memory CD4+ T cells from blood. These receptors originate from a woman aged 18-35 years in good health.

The chain carries TRBV10-2 and TRBJ2-5; tentative D call: TRBD1 (6 bases). Germline V gives CDR1 WSHSY, CDR2 SAAADI. The CDR3 is made up of 12 amino acids. Trimming stripped 6 bases from V and 4 bases from J, with 9 bases between. The CDR3 protein is CASSYRAETQYF. CDR3 DNA sequence: TGCGCCAGCAGCTACAGGGCAGAGACCCAGTACTTC.

This clone turned up a few times. This chain uses TRBV28 with TRBJ2-5; TRBD1 aligns across 7 bases. Germline assignment: CDR1 MDHEN and CDR2 SYDVKM. The CDR3 is 15 residues long. V lost 6 bases to trimming and J lost 2 bases; unmatched junction nucleotides: 9. CDR3 residues: CASSLPGQIQETQYF. CDR3 nucleotides: TGTGCCAGCAGCTTGCCGGGACAGATACAAGAGACCCAGTACTTC.

As for this clone: The likely explanation is a read error, given a far larger clone one base away. This sample includes further DNA sequences coding for the same CDR3. The CDR3 protein is CASSHRERETQYF. CDR3 nucleotide sequence: TGTGCCAGCAGCCACAGAGAGCGAGAGACCCAGTACTTC. The chain recombines TRBV7-9 with TRBJ2-5; no reliable D call. CDR1 and CDR2 (germline): SEHNR, FQNEAQ (reference sequence). Trimming cost V 5 bases and J 4 bases, with 11 bases left between them. The CDR3 runs to 13 residues.

The chain has TRBV6-5 and TRBJ1-5; 7 bases line up with TRBD1. With 6 bases clipped from V and 5 bases from J, the junction kept 7 bases outside the gene matches. The CDR3 spans 14 residues. Germline CDR1 and CDR2: MNHEY and SVGAGI. DNA for the CDR3: TGTGCCAGCAGGGACAACAGGGGCGATCAGCCCCAGCATTTT. Translated, it gives CASRDNRGDQPQHF.

J is TRBJ2-7 and V is TRBV6-1; TRBD1 agrees at 7 bases. CDR1 and CDR2 (germline): MNHNS, SASEGT. J was trimmed by 0 bases and V by 7 bases; bases with no gene match: 9. The CDR3 runs 15 residues. Written as DNA, the CDR3 is TGTGCCAGCAAAATGGGACAGACCGTCTCCTACGAGCAGTACTTC. Amino acids: CASKMGQTVSYEQYF.

This clone was found a few times. The rearrangement uses TRBV7-2 and TRBJ2-5; tentatively, D is TRBD2 (5 bases). Germline V lookup: CDR1 SGHTA, CDR2 FQGNSA. V was cut by 5 bases and J by 2 bases, with 21 bases left in between. The CDR3 length is 17 residues. CDR3 region: CASSPTSLRTVQETQYF. In nucleotides, the CDR3 is TGTGCCAGCAGCCCGACATCTCTGCGGACTGTTCAAGAGACCCAGTACTTC.

V gene TRBV5-4 combines with J gene TRBJ2-4; TRBD2 might be the D (6 bases). This CDR3 region has 13 residues. V was shortened by 1 base and J by 9 bases, with 11 bases between the two germline ends. The germline gives CDR1 SGHNT, CDR2 YYREEE (reference sequence). The CDR3 DNA sequence: TGTGCCAGCAGCTTGTTGCAGGAGGGCATTCAGTACTTC. Amino acid sequence: CASSLLQEGIQYF.

V usage is TRBV15 and J usage is TRBJ2-5, with 7 bases identical to TRBD1. The germline V gene has CDR1 LNHNV and CDR2 YYDKDF (reference sequence). V was pared by 2 bases and J by 5 bases, with 8 bases of the junction left unmatched. CDR3 size: 15 residues. The CDR3 reads CATSRTTGSTETQYF. Written as DNA, the CDR3 is TGTGCCACCAGCAGAACGACAGGGTCTACTGAGACCCAGTACTTC.

This clone was seen more than once but under ten times. This sequence joins TRBV29-1 and TRBJ1-5, with a tentative D call TRBD1 (5 bases). CDR1 is SQVTM, CDR2 ANQGSEA, per germline. CDR3 length: 14 amino acids. The ends were cut back, 5 bases at V and 6 bases at J, with 17 bases in the middle. The CDR3 loop is CSVILGQGGQPQHF. DNA for the CDR3: TGCAGCGTTATATTGGGGCAGGGCGGTCAGCCCCAGCATTTT.

This clone was seen a few times. The chain employs TRBV4-1 and TRBJ1-2, with D unclear. From germline, CDR1 is MGHRA and CDR2 YSYEKL. The CDR3 loop spans 15 amino acids. V was shortened by 1 base and J by 4 bases, with 13 bases between the two germline ends. CDR3 amino acids: CASSQGRGGFYGYTF. The CDR3 DNA follows: TGCGCCAGCAGCCAAGGTCGCGGCGGCTTCTATGGCTACACCTTC.

This clone was picked up a small number of times. Different DNA sequences within this sample yield the same CDR3. The chain employs TRBV7-2 and TRBJ2-5, with D perhaps TRBD2 (6 bases). The germline CDR1 and CDR2 sequences are SGHTA and FQGNSA. The CDR3 is 13 amino acids. V shed 2 bases and J shed 3 bases, with 7 bases lying between them. This chain's CDR3 is CASSLRREETQYF. The DNA for the CDR3 is TGTGCCAGCAGCTTAAGGAGGGAAGAGACCCAGTACTTC. Filled out from reference TRBV7-2 and TRBJ2-5, the complete variable domain reads GAGVSQSPSNKVTEKGKDVELRCDPISGHTALYWYRQSLGQGLEFLIYFQGNSAPDKSGLPSDRFSAERTGGSVSTLTIQRTQQEDSAVYLCASSLRREETQYFGPGTRLLVL.

This clone was observed many times. The chain is built from TRBV6-5 and TRBJ1-2, with a possible D match to TRBD1 (5 bases). Germline assignment: CDR1 MNHEY and CDR2 SVGAGI. V lost 0 bases, J lost 4 bases, and 9 bases lay in between. The CDR3 totals 14 residues. CDR3 in DNA: TGTGCCAGCAGTTACTCGAGGGGCTCCTATGGCTACACCTTC. Translating gives CASSYSRGSYGYTF.

The J gene is TRBJ2-1, the V gene TRBV5-4; D is undetermined. Trimming cost V 2 bases and J 8 bases, with 11 bases left between them. The CDR3 consists of 13 residues. Germline values: CDR1 SGHNT, CDR2 YYREEE (reference sequence). CDR3 bases: TGTGCCAGCAGCTTCGATCTATCGGATGAGCAGTTCTTC. Protein sequence: CASSFDLSDEQFF.

This clone was counted between two and nine times. The genes are TRBV29-1 and TRBJ2-5; TRBD2 aligns across 7 bases. The DNA end favors TRBJ2-7, so the J call may be wrong. The CDR3 contains 12 residues. Germline V gives CDR1 SQVTM, CDR2 ANQGSEA. The CDR3 reads CSTTGTTNEQYF. The CDR3 DNA sequence: TGCAGCACTACCGGGACTACGAACGAGCAGTACTTC.

This clone came up a few times. The V call is TRBV5-1, the J call TRBJ2-6; 10 bases align to TRBD1. From germline, CDR1 is SGHRS and CDR2 YFSETQ. V lost 2 bases to trimming and J lost 0 bases; unmatched junction nucleotides: 5. This CDR3 has 18 residues. CDR3: CASSLGQGVTSGANVLTF. The DNA of the CDR3 is TGCGCCAGCAGCTTAGGACAGGGGGTGACCTCTGGGGCCAACGTCCTGACTTTC.

The genes are TRBV13 and TRBJ1-1; D not resolved. V was pared by 7 bases and J by 4 bases, with 13 bases between. The CDR3 is 13 amino acids. Per the germline V gene, CDR1 is PRHDT and CDR2 is FYEKMQ (reference sequence). As DNA, the CDR3 is TGTGCCAGCACGGGAGGAGCGGGCACTGAAGCTTTCTTT. It translates to CASTGGAGTEAFF.

The chain combines TRBV6-1 with TRBJ2-2; D remains ambiguous. With 6 bases removed from V and 8 bases from J, the gap between germline ends came to 7 bases. This CDR3 has 11 residues. The V gene's germline CDR1 is MNHNS and CDR2 SASEGT. CDR3 residues: CASRPLGELFF. The CDR3 nucleotides are TGTGCCAGCAGACCCTTAGGGGAGCTGTTTTTT.

The genes are TRBV14 and TRBJ2-4; no firm D call. This CDR3 region has 15 residues. V shed 1 base and J shed 5 bases, with 12 bases lying between them. CDR1 is SGHDN, CDR2 FVKESK, per germline. As DNA, the CDR3 is TGTGCCAGCAGCCAAGTCTGGCCAGGTGAAAACATTCAGTACTTC. Its protein is CASSQVWPGENIQYF.

The chain has TRBV19 and TRBJ2-1, with TRBD2 matching 14 bases. CDR3 length: 20 residues. V lost 0 bases and J lost 5; bases outside the gene matches: 12. The germline CDR1 and CDR2 sequences are LNHDA and SQIVND (reference sequence). The chain's CDR3 is CASSIEGGLAGDPRDNEQFF. Written as DNA, the CDR3 is TGTGCCAGTAGTATAGAGGGGGGACTAGCGGGAGACCCACGCGACAATGAGCAGTTCTTC.